This T cell receptor beta chain was recovered during a study of pediatric ulcerative colitis. Study results and caveats: Ulcerative colitis patients shared more blood-rectal clones than controls.

This clone has a handful of counts. As yet, its antigen is unknown. Using immunoSEQ multiplex PCR, the repertoire was profiled, and TCRdb retains in-frame clones only, with some absent. This repertoire shows about 60,000 clones, around 87% found once; its top ten account for nearly 1.5%. What was sequenced was blood. This TCR derives from a boy aged 10-17 years who was a control in a study of pediatric ulcerative colitis.

The CDR3 here is CAISEGTTSNQPQHF. The CDR3 DNA follows: TGTGCCATCAGTGAGGGGACAACATCTAATCAGCCCCAGCATTTT. The chain uses TRBV10-3 and TRBJ1-5, with D perhaps matching TRBD1 (6 bases). This CDR3 contains 15 residues. The V end lost 2 bases, the J end lost 4 bases, and 12 bases lay between the germline ends. Germline CDR1 is ENHRY and CDR2 is SYGVKD.